This T cell receptor beta chain came from a study of blood T cell repertoires in COVID-19. Clones were read by immunoSEQ multiplex PCR, and TCRdb kept only the in-frame ones, dropping some. Here the sample spans under 150,000 clones, approximately 90% being singletons. Trimming stripped 5 bases from V and 1 base from J, with 13 bases between. The CDR3 runs to 15 residues. Germline assignment: CDR1 SGHRS and CDR2 YFSETQ. This clone has a single count. Input material: peripheral blood. The V call is TRBV5-1, the J call TRBJ2-1, with D perhaps matching TRBD2 (7 bases). This TCR was sampled from a human donor with active COVID-19. The donor label of this sample is uncertain. The CDR3 is CASSYGGASYNEQFF. The CDR3 nucleotides are TGCGCCAGCAGTTATGGGGGGGCGTCCTACAATGAGCAGTTCTTC.